The 20 T cell receptor beta chains listed next were all sequenced from one sample in a study of blood T cell repertoires in COVID-19. Here immunoSEQ multiplex PCR was the method, and the copy in TCRdb shows in-frame clones only, minus some. Of 200,000 to 250,000 clones listed, 70% to 85% are singletons. The sample consisted of PBMCs or T cells enriched from blood (not recorded which). These receptors were collected from a woman in her 40s with acute COVID-19.

This clone was seen once. The chain carries TRBV6-5 and TRBJ1-3, with no clear D. V lost 6 bases and J 0 bases, leaving 9 bases between the germline ends. The CDR3 sequence is 14 residues long. Germline V gene lookup returns CDR1 MNHEY and CDR2 SVGAGI. CDR3 sequence: CASRKESSGNTIYF. The CDR3 coding sequence is TGTGCCAGCAGGAAAGAGAGCTCTGGAAACACCATATATTTT.

J is TRBJ1-2 and V is TRBV29-1, with a tentative D call TRBD1 (5 bases). Germline loops: CDR1 SQVTM, CDR2 ANQGSEA. The CDR3 contains 13 residues. The ends were cut back, 5 bases at V and 2 bases at J, with 12 bases in the middle. The CDR3 DNA reads TGCAGCGTTTCGGGCAGGGCAAACTATGGCTACACCTTC. It encodes CSVSGRANYGYTF.

The genes are TRBV11-2 and TRBJ1-2; D is unresolved. The CDR3 covers 15 residues. Germline loops: CDR1 SGHAT, CDR2 FQNNGV. Trimming removed 2 bases at V and 4 bases at J, with 14 bases between. The CDR3 reads CASSLSAGTTYGYTF. For the CDR3, the DNA is TGTGCCAGCAGCTTATCGGCAGGAACGACCTATGGCTACACCTTC.

The chain has TRBV16 and TRBJ1-3, with D possibly TRBD1 on 6 matching bases. CDR3 size: 15 residues. V was pared by 3 bases and J by 4 bases, with 13 bases between. The germline gives CDR1 KGHSY, CDR2 FQNENV. CDR3 DNA sequence: TGTGCCAGCAGCCACACCGGGACATTCGGAAACACCATATATTTT. This sequence encodes CASSHTGTFGNTIYF.

J is TRBJ2-3 and V is TRBV5-4, with unresolved D. Germline values: CDR1 SGHNT, CDR2 YYREEE (reference sequence). V was trimmed by 0 bases and J by 4 bases, leaving 3 bases between them. CDR3 length: 12 residues. The CDR3 region has the DNA TGTGCCAGCAGCTTGGTCGCAGATACGCAGTATTTT. Residues: CASSLVADTQYF.

The chain has TRBV19 and TRBJ2-1; 9 bases line up with TRBD2. Germline V gene data show CDR1 as LNHDA and CDR2 as SQIVND (reference sequence). The junction had 9 bases not matched to a gene; V was cut back by 7 bases and J by 2 bases. The CDR3 extends over 16 amino acids. The CDR3 DNA reads TGTGCCAGTAAGGGAGCTAGCGGGAACCCCTACAATGAGCAGTTCTTC. This codes for CASKGASGNPYNEQFF.

The J gene is TRBJ1-6, the V gene TRBV6-6; D is unclear. The CDR3 is 16 amino acids. Germline V gene sequence: CDR1 MNHNY, CDR2 SVGAGI (reference sequence). V was clipped by 6 bases and J by 1 base, with 13 bases between them. The CDR3 loop reads CASRGEGQSYNSPLHF. The DNA of the CDR3 is TGTGCCAGCAGGGGAGAAGGGCAATCCTATAATTCACCCCTCCACTTT.

The V call is TRBV28, the J call TRBJ1-2, with TRBD1 matching over 7 bases. The V segment lost 5 bases and the J segment 3 bases; nucleotides outside the gene matches: 6. The CDR3 is made up of 14 amino acids. From germline, CDR1 is MDHEN and CDR2 SYDVKM. The CDR3, as DNA: TGTGCCAGCAGTGCCCAGGGACAGTACTATGGCTACACCTTC. Translating gives CASSAQGQYYGYTF.

This clone was seen only a few times. This chain links TRBV11-2 with TRBJ1-2; D remains ambiguous. The CDR3 extends over 15 amino acids. The V gene's germline CDR1 is SGHAT and CDR2 FQNNGV. V lost 2 bases and J 0 bases, leaving 10 bases between the germline ends. The CDR3 nucleotides are TGTGCCAGCAGCTTAAACGGGAACTCTAACTATGGCTACACCTTC. It translates to CASSLNGNSNYGYTF.

This chain links TRBV5-1 with TRBJ2-7; possibly TRBD2 for D (6 bases). The germline V gene has CDR1 SGHRS and CDR2 YFSETQ. The CDR3 sequence is 15 residues long. V lost 1 base and J 2 bases, leaving 13 bases between the germline ends. The CDR3 region is CASSLWGDNTYEQYF. The CDR3 DNA reads as TGCGCCAGCAGCTTGTGGGGGGATAATACCTACGAGCAGTACTTC.

The CDR3 loop reads CAWSVARGSLWNTEAFF. For the CDR3, the DNA is TGTGCCTGGAGTGTCGCCAGGGGAAGTTTGTGGAACACTGAAGCTTTCTTT. The chain couples TRBV30 to TRBJ1-1; weak D call: TRBD1 (6 bases). The V gene's germline CDR1 is GTSNPN and CDR2 SVGIG (reference sequence). The CDR3 length is 17 residues. The V and J ends lost 0 bases and 1 base respectively, with 18 bases between them.

The CDR3: CASSPGLGAYNEQFF. CDR3 bases: TGTGCCAGCAGTCCCGGACTTGGCGCCTACAATGAGCAGTTCTTC. This chain connects TRBV28 to TRBJ2-1, with D tentatively TRBD2 (5 bases). Trimming left V 5 bases short and J 2 bases short, with 13 bases between. There are 15 residues in the CDR3. Germline V gene data show CDR1 as MDHEN and CDR2 as SYDVKM.

This clone was seen once. The chain uses TRBV19 and TRBJ1-5; 7 bases are a match to TRBD1. From germline, CDR1 is LNHDA and CDR2 SQIVND (reference sequence). V shed 5 bases, J shed 0 bases, and the junction held 10 bases outside the gene matches. This CDR3 is 17 amino acids long. Here the CDR3 DNA reads TGTGCCAGTAGTTCACCGGGACAGAACCATAGCAATCAGCCCCAGCATTTT. Translated, it gives CASSSPGQNHSNQPQHF.

This clone was seen only a few times. The chain uses TRBV30 and TRBJ1-1; the D gene is possibly TRBD1 (6 bases). Trimming removed 2 bases from V and 0 bases from J, with 10 bases in between. This CDR3 is built from 14 residues. Per germline, CDR1 GTSNPN and CDR2 SVGIG (reference sequence). The CDR3 reads CAWSFTGLNTEAFF. Written as DNA, the CDR3 is TGTGCCTGGAGTTTCACAGGGCTGAACACTGAAGCTTTCTTT.

Comment on this clone: Other DNA sequences in this sample translate to the same CDR3. V is TRBV6-5 and J is TRBJ1-5; TRBD1 is a possible D gene (5 bases). The germline V gene has CDR1 MNHEY and CDR2 SVGAGI. CDR3 length equals 15 residues. The V gene lost 2 bases and the J gene lost 4 bases, with 12 bases spanning the gap. CDR3 region: CASSYRRGGNQPQHF. The CDR3 nucleotides are TGTGCCAGCAGTTACCGCCGGGGGGGGAATCAGCCCCAGCATTTT.

The rearrangement joins TRBV5-4 to TRBJ1-1; no reliable D call. Trimming cost V 0 bases and J 4 bases, with 7 bases left between them. This CDR3 has 13 residues. Germline V CDR1 and CDR2: SGHNT, YYREEE (reference sequence). The DNA for the CDR3 is TGTGCCAGCAGCTTGGGGGGAGCCACTGAAGCTTTCTTT. Residues: CASSLGGATEAFF.

The chain is built from TRBV19 and TRBJ1-5, with 7 bases identical to TRBD1. Germline V CDR1 and CDR2: LNHDA, SQIVND (reference sequence). V lost 2 bases, J lost 6 bases, and 7 bases stayed unmatched. The CDR3 is 15 residues long. The CDR3 DNA follows: TGTGCCAGTAGTATAAAACAGGGGAGCGGTCAGCCCCAGCATTTT. This gives the protein CASSIKQGSGQPQHF.

J is TRBJ1-2 and V is TRBV5-1, with a tentative D call TRBD1 (6 bases). This CDR3 has 15 amino acids. Germline CDR1 SGHRS, CDR2 YFSETQ. The V and J ends lost 0 bases and 1 base respectively, with 10 bases between them. This CDR3 reads CASSLGQVLNYGYTF. In DNA, the CDR3 is TGCGCCAGCAGCTTGGGACAGGTACTTAACTATGGCTACACCTTC.

The chain recombines TRBV5-5 with TRBJ1-2, with 9 bases that match TRBD1. This CDR3 is 16 amino acids long. Germline CDR1 is SGHKS and CDR2 is YYEKEE (reference sequence). The junction had 9 bases not matched to a gene; V was cut back by 4 bases and J by 2 bases. The CDR3 nucleotides are TGTGCCAGCAGCGACGTTTACAGGGGGCGCAACTATGGCTACACCTTC. Translated: CASSDVYRGRNYGYTF.

This chain links TRBV30 with TRBJ1-1, with 10 bases aligning to TRBD1. Germline V CDR1 and CDR2: GTSNPN, SVGIG (reference sequence). The CDR3 is 13 residues long. With V trimmed by 5 bases and J by 2 bases, 2 bases remained unmatched. CDR3 protein: CAWGTGVNTEAFF. DNA for the CDR3: TGTGCCTGGGGGACAGGGGTCAACACTGAAGCTTTCTTT.